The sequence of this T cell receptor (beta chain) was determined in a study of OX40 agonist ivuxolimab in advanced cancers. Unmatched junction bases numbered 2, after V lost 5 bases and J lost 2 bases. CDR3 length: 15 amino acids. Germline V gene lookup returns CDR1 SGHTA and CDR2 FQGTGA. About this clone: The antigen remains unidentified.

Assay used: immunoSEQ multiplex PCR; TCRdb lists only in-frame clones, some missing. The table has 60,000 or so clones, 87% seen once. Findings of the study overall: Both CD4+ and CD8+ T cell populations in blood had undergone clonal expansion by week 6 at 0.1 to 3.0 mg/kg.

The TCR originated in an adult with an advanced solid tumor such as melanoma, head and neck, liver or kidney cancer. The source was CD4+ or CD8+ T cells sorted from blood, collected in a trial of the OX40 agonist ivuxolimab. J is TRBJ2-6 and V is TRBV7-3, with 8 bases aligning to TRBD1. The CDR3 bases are TGTGCCAGCAGCCTGGACAGGGCTGGGGCCAACGTCCTGACTTTC. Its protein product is CASSLDRAGANVLTF.